These 13 T cell receptor beta chains share one sample of origin, sequenced in a study of control samples from healthy donors and cancer patients. Sequencing was performed with immunoSEQ multiplex PCR; in TCRdb, only in-frame clones are kept and a portion is missing. This table has more than 60,000 clones, around 90% appearing once. The sample comprised PBMCs. These receptors were taken from a man in his sixties with colorectal cancer.

The chain joins TRBV3-1 (or the pseudogene TRBV3-2) to TRBJ1-2; 7 bases are a match to TRBD1. V shed 6 bases, J shed 2 bases, and the junction held 3 bases outside the gene matches. Germline CDR1 LGHDT, CDR2 YNNKEL (reference sequence). This CDR3 has 13 amino acids. For the CDR3, the DNA is TGTGCCAGCAGGAGGGGGCCGAACTATGGCTACACCTTC. It is translated as CASRRGPNYGYTF.

CDR3 nucleotide sequence: TGTGCCAGCAGCTTAGAGAATTCTCTCTACACCTTC. Translated: CASSLENSLYTF. The chain recombines TRBV7-9 with TRBJ1-2; no clear D. This CDR3 contains 12 residues. Trimming cost V 1 base and J 10 bases, with 10 bases left between them. Germline V gene data show CDR1 as SEHNR and CDR2 as FQNEAQ (reference sequence).

The rearrangement links TRBV3-1 (or the pseudogene TRBV3-2) to TRBJ2-3; TRBD2 might be the D (5 bases). Deletions cut 2 bases from V and 2 bases from J, with 23 bases between. In germline, CDR1 is LGHDT, CDR2 YNNKEL (reference sequence). This CDR3 has 19 amino acids. CDR3 nucleotide sequence: TGTGCCAGCAGCCAAAGAGGGCCCTTGGCGGATCTTTACACAGATACGCAGTATTTT. It translates to CASSQRGPLADLYTDTQYF.

This rearrangement joins TRBV12-3 or TRBV12-4 to TRBJ2-2; D not resolved. The CDR3 is 10 residues long. V lost 8 bases to trimming and J lost 5 bases, with 3 bases between them. CDR3 sequence (DNA): TGTGCCAGCGGGACCGGGGAGCTGTTTTTT. It encodes CASGTGELFF.

The V and J genes are TRBV27 and TRBJ2-6; D is unclear. The germline V gene has CDR1 MNHEY and CDR2 SMNVEV (reference sequence). V shed 6 bases and J shed 2 bases, with 5 bases lying between them. The CDR3 is 13 residues long. This CDR3 is CASRKTGANVLTF. The CDR3 nucleotides are TGTGCCAGCAGAAAAACTGGGGCCAACGTCCTGACTTTC.

CDR3 loop: CASSFGGNTEAFF. Written as DNA, the CDR3 is TGTGCCAGCAGCTTCGGTGGGAACACTGAAGCTTTCTTT. This sequence joins TRBV5-6 and TRBJ1-1; D is unresolved. The length of the CDR3 is 13 residues. Germline CDR1 SGHDT, CDR2 YYEEEE. V lost 2 bases, J lost 1 base, and 6 bases lay in between.

This sequence joins TRBV5-1 and TRBJ1-2, with 7 nucleotides matching TRBD1. Germline V gene lookup returns CDR1 SGHRS and CDR2 YFSETQ. V gave up 4 bases and J gave up 0 bases; unmatched junction bases: 6. CDR3 length: 15 amino acids. The CDR3 spells CASSSPGTANYGYTF. CDR3 in DNA: TGCGCCAGCAGCAGCCCCGGGACAGCTAACTATGGCTACACCTTC.

This sequence joins TRBV4-1 and TRBJ2-2, with unresolved D. The V and J ends lost 1 base and 6 bases respectively, with 6 bases between them. The CDR3 length is 13 residues. The germline CDR1 and CDR2 sequences are MGHRA and YSYEKL. The CDR3 sequence: CASSQGVAGELFF. In DNA form, the CDR3 reads TGCGCCAGCAGCCAAGGGGTGGCCGGGGAGCTGTTTTTT.

This rearrangement joins TRBV7-3 to TRBJ2-1; TRBD2 might be the D (6 bases). The germline gives CDR1 SGHTA, CDR2 FQGTGA. The CDR3 sequence is 14 residues long. Trimming removed 5 bases from V and 1 base from J, with 9 bases in between. CDR3 nucleotide sequence: TGTGCCAGCAGCCCCGGGGGATCCTACAATGAGCAGTTCTTC. Its protein is CASSPGGSYNEQFF.

V and J are TRBV6-5 and TRBJ1-5, with a weak D call TRBD1 (5 bases). V was shortened by 6 bases and J by 0 bases, with 9 bases between the two germline ends. The germline V gene has CDR1 MNHEY and CDR2 SVGAGI. The CDR3 has 14 residues. CDR3 DNA sequence: TGTGCCAGCAGCGCGACAGTTAGCAATCAGCCCCAGCATTTT. Protein: CASSATVSNQPQHF.

V and J are TRBV7-9 and TRBJ1-4, with D perhaps TRBD1 (5 bases). V was pared by 1 base and J by 0 bases, with 6 bases between. The germline gives CDR1 SEHNR, CDR2 FQNEAQ (reference sequence). The CDR3 loop spans 15 amino acids. CDR3 amino acids: CASSLVGATNEKLFF. CDR3 DNA: TGTGCCAGCAGCTTAGTGGGGGCAACTAATGAAAAACTGTTTTTT.

This sequence joins TRBV7-2 and TRBJ1-5; 7 nucleotides match TRBD1. V was pared by 5 bases and J by 7 bases, with 5 bases of the junction left unmatched. This CDR3 is 13 amino acids long. Germline lookup yields CDR1 SGHTA and CDR2 FQGNSA. The DNA for the CDR3 is TGTGCCAGCAGCCTCCGACAGGGACAGCCCCAGCATTTT. This encodes CASSLRQGQPQHF.

V usage is TRBV6-5 and J usage is TRBJ2-2, with D possibly TRBD1 on 6 matching bases. The V gene's germline CDR1 is MNHEY and CDR2 SVGAGI. V was cut by 5 bases and J by 7 bases, with 17 bases left in between. This CDR3 is 15 amino acids long. CDR3 nucleotides: TGTGCCAGCAGTCAGCGAACAGGGATATTCGGGGAGCTGTTTTTT. It is translated as CASSQRTGIFGELFF.